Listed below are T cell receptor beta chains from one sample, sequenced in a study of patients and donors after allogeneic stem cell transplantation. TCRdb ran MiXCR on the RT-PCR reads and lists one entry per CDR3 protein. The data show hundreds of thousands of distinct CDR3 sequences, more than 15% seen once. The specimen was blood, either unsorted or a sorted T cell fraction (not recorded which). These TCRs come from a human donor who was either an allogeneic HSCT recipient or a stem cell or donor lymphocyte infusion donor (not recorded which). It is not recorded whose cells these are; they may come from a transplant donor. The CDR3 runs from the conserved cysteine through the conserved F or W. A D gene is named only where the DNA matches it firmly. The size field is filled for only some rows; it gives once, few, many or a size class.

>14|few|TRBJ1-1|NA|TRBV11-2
CASTSSGTNTEAFF
TGTGCCAGCACATCCTCGGGGACGAACACTGAAGCTTTCTTT
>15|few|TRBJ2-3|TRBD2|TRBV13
CASSPTSGRVDTQYF
TGTGCCAGCAGCCCGACTAGCGGGAGAGTAGATACGCAGTATTTT
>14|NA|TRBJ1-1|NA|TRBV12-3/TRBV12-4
CASTVPGHFPEAFF
TGTGCCAGCACCGTCCCGGGACACTTCCCTGAAGCTTTCTTT
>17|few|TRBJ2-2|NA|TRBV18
CASSPGRQPTNTGELFF
TGTGCCAGCTCACCAGGAAGACAGCCCACGAACACCGGGGAGCTGTTTTTT
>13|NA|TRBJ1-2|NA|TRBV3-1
CASSQGSHYGYTF
TGTGCCAGCAGCCAAGGGAGTCACTATGGCTACACCTTC
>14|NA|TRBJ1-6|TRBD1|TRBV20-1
CSARVLGGNSPLHF
TGCAGTGCTAGAGTGTTAGGGGGCAATTCACCCCTCCACTTT
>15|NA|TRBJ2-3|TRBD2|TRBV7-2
CASSSGTRGSATQYF
TGTGCCAGCAGCTCCGGGACTAGGGGGTCCGCTACGCAGTATTTT
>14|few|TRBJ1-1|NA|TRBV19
CASSLHRAGTEAFF
TGTGCCAGTAGCCTCCATAGGGCGGGCACTGAAGCTTTCTTT
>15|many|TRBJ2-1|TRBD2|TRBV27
CASSFLAGVVNEQFF
TGTGCCAGCAGTTTTCTAGCGGGAGTGGTTAATGAGCAGTTCTTC
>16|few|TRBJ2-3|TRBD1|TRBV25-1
CASTFPRDRERYTQYF
TGTGCCAGCACCTTCCCCCGGGACAGGGAAAGGTATACGCAGTATTTT
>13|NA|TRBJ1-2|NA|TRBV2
CASTGVDYYGYTF
TGTGCCAGCACAGGGGTGGACTACTATGGCTACACCTTC
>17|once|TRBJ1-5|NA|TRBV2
CASSAPIRPLSNQPQHF
TGTGCCAGCAGTGCACCTATCAGACCCCTTAGCAATCAGCCCCAGCATTTT
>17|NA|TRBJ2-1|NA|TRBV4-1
CASSQGSSTLTYNEQFF
TGCGCCAGCAGCCAAGGGTCTTCGACGCTCACCTACAATGAGCAGTTCTTC
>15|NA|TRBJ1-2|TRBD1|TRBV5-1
CASSLRPGGLVGYTF
TGCGCCAGCAGCTTGCGCCCAGGGGGGCTTGTGGGCTACACCTTC
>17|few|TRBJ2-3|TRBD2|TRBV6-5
CASSYFAGGPKPDTQYF
TGTGCCAGCAGTTACTTCGCGGGGGGGCCTAAACCAGATACGCAGTATTTT
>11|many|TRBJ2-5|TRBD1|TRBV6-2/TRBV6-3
CASTRGETQYF
TGTGCCAGCACCAGGGGGGAGACCCAGTACTTC
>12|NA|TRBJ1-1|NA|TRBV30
CAWSRGRPEAFF
TGTGCCTGGAGTAGGGGACGGCCTGAAGCTTTCTTT
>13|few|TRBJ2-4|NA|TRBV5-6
CASSLGQVHIQYF
TGTGCCAGCAGCTTGGGACAGGTCCACATTCAGTACTTC
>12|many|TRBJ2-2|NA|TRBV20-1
CSARDRVGELFF
TGCAGTGCTAGAGATCGGGTCGGGGAGCTGTTTTTT
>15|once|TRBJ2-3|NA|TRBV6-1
CASSERRGPTDTQYF
TGTGCCAGCAGTGAAAGGCGGGGGCCCACAGATACGCAGTATTTT
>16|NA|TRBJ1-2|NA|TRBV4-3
CASSQDLSAGNYGYTF
TGCGCCAGCAGCCAAGATTTATCAGCAGGAAACTATGGCTACACCTTC
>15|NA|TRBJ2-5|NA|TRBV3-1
CASSPRAPQWETQYF
TGTGCCAGCAGCCCCCGGGCCCCCCAATGGGAGACCCAGTACTTC
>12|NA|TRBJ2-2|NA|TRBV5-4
CASSPDLGELFF
TGTGCCAGCAGCCCCGACCTCGGGGAGCTGTTTTTT
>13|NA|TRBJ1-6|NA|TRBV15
CATSRDRSSPLHF
TGTGCCACCAGCAGGGACAGATCCTCACCCCTCCACTTT
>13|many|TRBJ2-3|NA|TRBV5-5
CASSFPITDTQYF
TGTGCCAGCAGCTTTCCAATCACAGATACGCAGTATTTT
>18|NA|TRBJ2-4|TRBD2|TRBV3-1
CASSQPWSGRGSKNIQYF
TGTGCCAGCAGCCAACCCTGGAGCGGGAGGGGCTCCAAAAACATTCAGTACTTC
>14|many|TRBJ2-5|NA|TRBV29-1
CSVVSRTEQETQYF
TGCAGCGTTGTCAGTCGTACAGAGCAAGAGACCCAGTACTTC
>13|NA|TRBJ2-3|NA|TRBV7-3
CASSLSKGYTQYF
TGTGCCAGCAGCTTAAGTAAAGGCTATACGCAGTATTTT
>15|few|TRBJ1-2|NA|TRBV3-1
CASSRLGGINYGYTF
TGTGCCAGCAGCCGACTCGGGGGGATTAACTATGGCTACACCTTC
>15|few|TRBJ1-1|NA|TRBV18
CASSPPSRVPTEAFF
TGTGCCAGCTCACCCCCCTCCCGGGTCCCAACTGAAGCTTTCTTT
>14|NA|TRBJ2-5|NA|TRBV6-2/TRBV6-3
CASTPPGALETQYF
TGTGCCAGCACCCCTCCGGGCGCCTTAGAGACCCAGTACTTC
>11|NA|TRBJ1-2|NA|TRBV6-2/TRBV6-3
CASGRIYGYTF
TGTGCCAGCGGAAGGATCTATGGCTACACCTTC
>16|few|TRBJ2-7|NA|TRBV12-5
CASGYTLGVRPYEQYF
TGTGCTAGTGGTTACACACTGGGGGTACGGCCCTACGAGCAGTACTTC
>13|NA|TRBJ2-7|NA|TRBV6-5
CASSYGPGGEQYF
TGTGCCAGCAGTTACGGGCCGGGTGGCGAGCAGTACTTC
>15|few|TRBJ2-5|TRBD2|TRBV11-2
CASTTGRGGQETQYF
TGTGCCAGCACTACGGGACGGGGGGGCCAAGAGACCCAGTACTTC
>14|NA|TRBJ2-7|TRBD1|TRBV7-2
CASSYGDSLYEQYF
TGTGCCAGCAGCTATGGGGACAGCCTCTACGAGCAGTACTTC
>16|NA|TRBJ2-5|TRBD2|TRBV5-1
CASSTTSGRGGETQYF
TGCGCCAGCAGCACGACTAGCGGGAGGGGAGGAGAGACCCAGTACTTC
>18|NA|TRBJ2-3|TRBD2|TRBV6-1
CASSRLAGPPAPTDTQYF
TGTGCCAGCAGCCGCCTAGCGGGGCCCCCCGCCCCCACAGATACGCAGTATTTT
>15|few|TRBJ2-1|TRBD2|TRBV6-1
CASKLAGGPYNEQFF
TGTGCCAGCAAACTAGCGGGAGGACCCTACAATGAGCAGTTCTTC
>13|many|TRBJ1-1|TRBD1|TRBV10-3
CATLWTGETEAFF
TGTGCCACCTTGTGGACAGGGGAAACTGAAGCTTTCTTT
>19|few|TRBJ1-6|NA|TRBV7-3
CASSLTGRATGFSGSPLHF
TGTGCCAGCAGCTTAACTGGCAGGGCTACAGGGTTTTCGGGTTCACCCCTCCACTTT
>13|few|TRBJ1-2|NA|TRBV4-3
CASSQGGNYGYTF
TGCGCCAGCAGCCAGGGGGGGAACTATGGCTACACCTTC
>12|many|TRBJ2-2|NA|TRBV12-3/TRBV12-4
CASSPDTGELFF
TGTGCCAGCAGCCCGGACACCGGGGAGCTGTTTTTT
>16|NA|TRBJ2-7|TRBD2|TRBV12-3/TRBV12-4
CASSRPGGAPSYEQYF
TGTGCCAGCAGTCGCCCCGGGGGGGCTCCATCCTACGAGCAGTACTTC
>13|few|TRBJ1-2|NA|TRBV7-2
CASSSSGVDGYTF
TGTGCCAGCAGCTCCTCAGGGGTGGACGGCTACACCTTC
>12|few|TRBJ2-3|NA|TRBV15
CATSTATDTQYF
TGTGCCACCAGCACAGCGACAGATACGCAGTATTTT
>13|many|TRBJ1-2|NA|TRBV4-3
CASSHTAFYGYTF
TGCGCCAGCAGCCATACAGCGTTCTATGGCTACACCTTC
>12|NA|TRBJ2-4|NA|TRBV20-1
CSAREAKNIQYF
TGCAGTGCTAGAGAGGCCAAAAACATTCAGTACTTC
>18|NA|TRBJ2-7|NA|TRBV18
CASSPGGRSSPSSYEQYF
TGTGCCAGCTCACCAGGGGGCAGAAGCTCCCCCAGCTCCTACGAGCAGTACTTC
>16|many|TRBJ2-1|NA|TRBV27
CASSLYGSSSYNEQFF
TGTGCCAGCAGTTTGTATGGCAGCAGCTCCTACAATGAGCAGTTCTTC
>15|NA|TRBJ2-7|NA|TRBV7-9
CASRLEGLSTYEQYF
TGTGCCAGCAGATTAGAGGGACTCTCCACCTACGAGCAGTACTTC
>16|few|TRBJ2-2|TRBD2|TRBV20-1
CSAPGLAGRNTGELFF
TGCAGTGCCCCGGGACTAGCGGGGAGGAACACCGGGGAGCTGTTTTTT